The T cell receptor beta chain under discussion was sequenced for a study of ipilimumab plus nivolumab after autologous stem cell transplantation. Profiled with immunoSEQ multiplex PCR; TCRdb holds only in-frame clones, not every one. Here the sample spans some 41,000 clones, about 91% being singletons. Worth noting for this clone: The junction differs from germline at one of its ends, possibly a read error.

CDR3 length: 15 amino acids. Germline lookup yields CDR1 SQVTM and CDR2 ANQGSEA. Starting 14 to 28 days after autologous transplant, ipilimumab 1 mg/kg was given. Sample: PBMCs, taken in a trial of ipilimumab plus nivolumab as post-transplant consolidation. This chain connects TRBV29-1 to TRBJ2-2; 8 bases match TRBD2. The sequence came from a male donor with multiple myeloma. The CDR3 DNA follows: TGCAGCGCTGAATCCGGGGGGGGGAGCACCGGGGAGCTGTTTTTT. It encodes CSAESGGGSTGELFF.